One and the same sample provided the 4 T cell receptor beta chains below, sequenced in a study of blood T cell repertoires in COVID-19. The protocol was immunoSEQ multiplex PCR, while the TCRdb copy is restricted to in-frame clones and leaves out a portion. There are approximately 450,000 clones in the sample; about 89% occur only once, and approximately 4.3% lies in the top ten. Specimen: peripheral blood. All receptors come from a woman aged 25 to 39 with acute or convalescent COVID-19.

The chain carries TRBV28 and TRBJ2-3; the match to TRBD1 covers 10 bases. The CDR3 consists of 14 residues. V lost 6 bases, J lost 4 bases, and 4 bases stayed unmatched. Looked up from germline, CDR1 is MDHEN and CDR2 is SYDVKM. CDR3 loop: CASSPDRGSDTQYF. CDR3 nucleotides: TGTGCCAGCAGCCCGGACAGGGGGTCAGATACGCAGTATTTT.

The genes are TRBV3-1 (or the pseudogene TRBV3-2) and TRBJ1-1; 8 positions match TRBD1. Germline CDR1 is LGHDT and CDR2 is YNNKEL (reference sequence). CDR3 length equals 16 residues. Trimming took 1 base from V and 2 from J; bases not matched to a gene: 6. The CDR3 sequence: CASSQAAGTGNTEAFF. DNA for the CDR3: TGTGCCAGCAGCCAAGCTGCCGGGACAGGCAACACTGAAGCTTTCTTT.

The gene calls are TRBV20-1 and TRBJ1-2; no clear D gene. The CDR3 has 13 amino acids. Per the germline V gene, CDR1 is DFQATT and CDR2 is SNEGSKA (reference sequence). Trimming stripped 3 bases from V and 2 bases from J, with 10 bases between. The DNA of the CDR3 is TGCAGTGCTAGTATACAGCCCAACTATGGCTACACCTTC. This gives the protein CSASIQPNYGYTF.

The chain couples TRBV2 to TRBJ2-3, with TRBD2 matching 10 bases. CDR3 length: 17 amino acids. The V segment lost 9 bases and the J segment 1 base; nucleotides outside the gene matches: 13. Germline CDR1 reads SNHLY; CDR2 reads FYNNEI. CDR3 sequence (DNA): TGTGCCAGTCAAAACCTGGCTGGACTAGCGGGCACAGATACGCAGTATTTT. As protein: CASQNLAGLAGTDTQYF.